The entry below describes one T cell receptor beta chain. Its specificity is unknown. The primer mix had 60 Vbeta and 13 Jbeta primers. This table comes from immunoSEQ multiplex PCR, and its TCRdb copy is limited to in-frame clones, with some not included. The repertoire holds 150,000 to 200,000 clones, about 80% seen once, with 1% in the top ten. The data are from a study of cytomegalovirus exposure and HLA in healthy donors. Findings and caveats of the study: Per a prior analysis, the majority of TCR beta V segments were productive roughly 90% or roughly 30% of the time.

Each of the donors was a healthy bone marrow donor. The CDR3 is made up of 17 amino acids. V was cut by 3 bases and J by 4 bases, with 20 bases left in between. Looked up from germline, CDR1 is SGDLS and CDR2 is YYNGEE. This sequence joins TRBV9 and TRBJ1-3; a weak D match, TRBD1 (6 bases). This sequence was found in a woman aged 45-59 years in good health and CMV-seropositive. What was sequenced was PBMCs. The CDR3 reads CASSEAARGVQGNTIYF. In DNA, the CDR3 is TGTGCCAGCAGCGAGGCAGCCAGGGGCGTGCAAGGAAACACCATATATTTT.